This paragraph reports one T cell receptor (beta chain). The antigen is unknown. Only in-frame clones appear in the TCRdb table, and some are missing; sequencing was by immunoSEQ multiplex PCR. The table lists around 380,000 clones, roughly nine tenths of them singletons. Trimming shortened V by 0 bases and J by 0 bases, and 6 bases separated the two germline ends. Looked up from germline, CDR1 is PRHDT and CDR2 is FYEKMQ (reference sequence). This CDR3 is 14 amino acids long. This sample was taken from a study of Ad26.COV2.S vaccination and SARS-CoV-2 variants. For the study at large: The vaccine Ad26.COV2.S was put into the muscle once, or twice with 56 days between.

Study observations and caveats: Considerable breadth of spike-specific CD8+ and CD4+ T cell responses has reportedly been documented following vaccination. Vaccine and placebo recipients had comparable breadth of non-spike TCRs.

This sample's treatment: approximately 18 received Ad26.COV2.S at low or high dose, single or two shots; roughly five received placebo; per-sample allocation not given. After the first vaccine or placebo injection, samples were drawn on day 63. Within Boston, the person who donated was an adult of 18-55 years. Sequences were derived from peripheral blood, sampled in a trial of Ad26.COV2.S vaccine versus placebo. This receptor was obtained from a person aged 18-65 years who received the Ad26.COV2.S COVID-19 vaccine or a placebo. This chain connects TRBV13 to TRBJ2-7; TRBD2 might be the D (5 bases). CDR3 amino acids: CASSLGRGSYEQYF. CDR3 nucleotides: TGTGCCAGCAGCTTAGGACGGGGCTCCTACGAGCAGTACTTC.